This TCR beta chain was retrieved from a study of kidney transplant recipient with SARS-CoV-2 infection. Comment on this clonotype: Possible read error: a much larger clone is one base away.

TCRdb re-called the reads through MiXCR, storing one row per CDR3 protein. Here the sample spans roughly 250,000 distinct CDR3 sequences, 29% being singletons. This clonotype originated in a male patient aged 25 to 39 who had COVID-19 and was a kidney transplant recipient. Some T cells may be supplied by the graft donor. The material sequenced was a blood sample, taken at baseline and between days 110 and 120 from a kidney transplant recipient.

Written as DNA, the CDR3 is TGTGCCAGCAGTTTGCGGGCCCCTGCAACTAATGAAAAACTGTCTTTT. It is translated as CASSLRAPATNEKLSF. V is TRBV28 and J is TRBJ1-4; unclear D gene. Germline V gene sequence: CDR1 MDHEN, CDR2 SYDVKM. The CDR3 length is 16 residues.